The rows below give T cell receptor beta chains drawn from one sample of a study of T cell responses to AZD1222 COVID-19 vaccine. Clones were read by immunoSEQ multiplex PCR, and TCRdb kept only the in-frame ones, dropping some. The sample consists of about 180,000 clones, 80% to 95% of them appearing once. The sample consisted of peripheral blood, taken 28 days after the second AZD1222 dose. The receptor set was obtained from an adult who received the AZD1222 COVID-19 vaccine. The CDR3 runs from the conserved cysteine through the conserved F or W. D genes are given only for firm matches. Expanded clones get a size class; other rows say once, few or many, or leave the size out.

V gene,clone size,D gene,J gene,CDR3 protein
TRBV3-1/TRBV3-2,NA,NA,TRBJ1-1,CASSQVSSDTEAFF
TRBV6-6,NA,TRBD1,TRBJ1-1,CASSRDRGLRLNTEAFF
TRBV19,NA,TRBD1,TRBJ2-2,CASSIGQGADGELFF
TRBV11-3,NA,NA,TRBJ2-1,CASSLRVRAGAHTNEQFF
TRBV12-3/TRBV12-4,once,NA,TRBJ1-4,CASRMNNEKLFF
TRBV2,NA,TRBD1,TRBJ1-6,CASSPDRAGSPLHF
TRBV28,NA,NA,TRBJ1-3,CASSFFRDSGNTIYF
TRBV7-9,NA,NA,TRBJ1-4,CALAPSGVSEKLFF
TRBV9,NA,TRBD1,TRBJ2-4,CASSVAGTGFQANIQYF
TRBV2,few,NA,TRBJ1-6,CASTNPTGPGNSPLHF
TRBV28,NA,TRBD1,TRBJ1-2,CASTPGGTGYGYTF
TRBV5-1,NA,TRBD2,TRBJ2-5,CASSREGRVRETQYF
TRBV12-3/TRBV12-4,NA,NA,TRBJ1-2,CASSSGTGYTF